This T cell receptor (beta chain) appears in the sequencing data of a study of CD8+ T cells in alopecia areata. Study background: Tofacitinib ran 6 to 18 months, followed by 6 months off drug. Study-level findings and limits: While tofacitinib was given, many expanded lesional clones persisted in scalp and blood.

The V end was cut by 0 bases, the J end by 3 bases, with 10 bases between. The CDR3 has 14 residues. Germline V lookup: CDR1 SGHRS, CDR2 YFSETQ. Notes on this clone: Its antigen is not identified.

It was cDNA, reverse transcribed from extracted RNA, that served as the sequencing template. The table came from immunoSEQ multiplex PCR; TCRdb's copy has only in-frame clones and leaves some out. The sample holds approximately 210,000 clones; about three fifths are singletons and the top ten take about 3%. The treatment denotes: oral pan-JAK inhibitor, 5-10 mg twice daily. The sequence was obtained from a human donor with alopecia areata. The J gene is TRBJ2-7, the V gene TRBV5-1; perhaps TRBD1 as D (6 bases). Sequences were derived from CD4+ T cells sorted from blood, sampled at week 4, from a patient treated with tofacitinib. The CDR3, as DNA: TGCGCCAGCAGCTTGGACAGGGCCCTCTACGAGCAGTACTTC. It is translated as CASSLDRALYEQYF.